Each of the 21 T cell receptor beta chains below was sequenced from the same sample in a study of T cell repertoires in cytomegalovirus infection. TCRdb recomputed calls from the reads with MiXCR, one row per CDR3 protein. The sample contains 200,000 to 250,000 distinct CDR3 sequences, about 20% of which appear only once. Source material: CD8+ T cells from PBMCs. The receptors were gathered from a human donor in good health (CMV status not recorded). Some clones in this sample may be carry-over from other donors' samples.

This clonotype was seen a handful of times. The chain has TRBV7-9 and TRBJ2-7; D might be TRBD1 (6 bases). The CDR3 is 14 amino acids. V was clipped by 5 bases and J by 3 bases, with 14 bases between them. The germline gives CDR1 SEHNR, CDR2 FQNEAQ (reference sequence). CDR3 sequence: CASSQPTGNYEQYF. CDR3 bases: TGTGCCAGCAGCCAACCGACAGGTAACTACGAGCAGTACTTC.

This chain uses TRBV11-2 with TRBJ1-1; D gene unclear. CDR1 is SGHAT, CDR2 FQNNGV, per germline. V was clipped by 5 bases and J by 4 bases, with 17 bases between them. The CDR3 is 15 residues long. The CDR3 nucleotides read TGTGCCAGCAGCATCGGCCTCGTCGGGAGCACTGAAGCTTTCTTT. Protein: CASSIGLVGSTEAFF.

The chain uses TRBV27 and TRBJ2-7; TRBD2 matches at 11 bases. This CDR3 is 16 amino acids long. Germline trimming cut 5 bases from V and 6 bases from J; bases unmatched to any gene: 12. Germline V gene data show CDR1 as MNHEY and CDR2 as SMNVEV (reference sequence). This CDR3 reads CASSPRDSGGAAEQYF. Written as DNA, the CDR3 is TGTGCCAGCAGTCCACGGGATAGCGGGGGGGCCGCCGAGCAGTACTTC.

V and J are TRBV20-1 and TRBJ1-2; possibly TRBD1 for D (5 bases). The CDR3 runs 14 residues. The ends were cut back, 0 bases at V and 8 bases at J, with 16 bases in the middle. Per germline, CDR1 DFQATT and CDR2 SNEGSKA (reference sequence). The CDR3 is CSARDLPRVEGYTF. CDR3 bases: TGCAGTGCTAGAGATCTACCCAGGGTTGAGGGCTACACCTTC.

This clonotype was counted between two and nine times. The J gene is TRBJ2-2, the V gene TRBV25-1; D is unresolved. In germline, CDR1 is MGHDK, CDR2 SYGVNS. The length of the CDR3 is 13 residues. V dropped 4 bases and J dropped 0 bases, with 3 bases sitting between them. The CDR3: CASSAANTGELFF. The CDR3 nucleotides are TGTGCCAGCAGTGCAGCGAACACCGGGGAGCTGTTTTTT. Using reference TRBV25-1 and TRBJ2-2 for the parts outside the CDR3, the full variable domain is EADIYQTPRYLVIGTGKKITLECSQTMGHDKMYWYQQDPGMELHLIHYSYGVNSTEKGDLSSESTVSRIRTEHFPLTLESARPSHTSQYLCASSAANTGELFFGEGSRLTVL.

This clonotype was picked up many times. Here the CDR3 DNA reads TGCGCCAGCAGCTCCTGGGGGGGAGGGAATGAGCAGTTCTTC. It is translated as CASSSWGGGNEQFF. The V call is TRBV4-1, the J call TRBJ2-1; 7 bases fit TRBD2. The CDR3 totals 14 residues. With V trimmed by 5 bases and J by 7 bases, 8 bases remained unmatched. Germline V CDR1 and CDR2: MGHRA, YSYEKL.

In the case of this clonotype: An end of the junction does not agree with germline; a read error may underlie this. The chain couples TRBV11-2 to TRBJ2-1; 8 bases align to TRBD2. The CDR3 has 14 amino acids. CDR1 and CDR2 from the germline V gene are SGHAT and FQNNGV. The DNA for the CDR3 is TGTGCCAACAGCTTCCTACTAGCGGAGAATGAGCAGTTCTTC. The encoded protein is CANSFLLAENEQFF.

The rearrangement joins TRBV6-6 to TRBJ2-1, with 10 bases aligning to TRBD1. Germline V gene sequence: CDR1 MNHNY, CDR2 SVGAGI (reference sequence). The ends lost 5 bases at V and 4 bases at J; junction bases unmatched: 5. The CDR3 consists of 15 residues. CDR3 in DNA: TGTGCCAGCAGTGACTGGGACAGGGGTTACAATGAGCAGTTCTTC. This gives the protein CASSDWDRGYNEQFF.

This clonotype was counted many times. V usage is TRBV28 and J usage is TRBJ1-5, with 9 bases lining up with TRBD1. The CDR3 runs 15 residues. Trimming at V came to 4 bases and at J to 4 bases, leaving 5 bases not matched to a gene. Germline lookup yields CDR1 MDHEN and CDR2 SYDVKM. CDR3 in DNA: TGTGCCAGCAGTTCCGGGACAGGGCTTAATCAGCCCCAGCATTTT. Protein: CASSSGTGLNQPQHF. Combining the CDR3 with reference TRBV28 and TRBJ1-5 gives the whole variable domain DVKVTQSSRYLVKRTGEKVFLECVQDMDHENMFWYRQDPGLGLRLIYFSYDVKMKEKGDIPEGYSVSREKKERFSLILESASTNQTSMYLCASSSGTGLNQPQHFGDGTRLSIL.

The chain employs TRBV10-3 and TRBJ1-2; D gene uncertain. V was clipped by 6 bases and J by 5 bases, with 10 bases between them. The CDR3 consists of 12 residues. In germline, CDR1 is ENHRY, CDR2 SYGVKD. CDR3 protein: CAISPEGYGYTF. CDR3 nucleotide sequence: TGTGCCATCAGCCCCGAAGGTTATGGCTACACCTTC.

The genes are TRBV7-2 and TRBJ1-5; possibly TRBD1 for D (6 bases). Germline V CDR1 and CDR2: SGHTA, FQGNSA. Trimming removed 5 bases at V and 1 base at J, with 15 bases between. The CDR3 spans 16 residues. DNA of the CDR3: TGTGCCAGCAGCCCAAGTGCAGGGGCAAGCAATCAGCCCCAGCATTTT. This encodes CASSPSAGASNQPQHF.

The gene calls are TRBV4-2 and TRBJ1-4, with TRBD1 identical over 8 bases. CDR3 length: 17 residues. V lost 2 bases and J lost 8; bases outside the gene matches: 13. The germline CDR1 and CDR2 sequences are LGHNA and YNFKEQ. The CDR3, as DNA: TGTGCCAGCAGCCAATATCCCGGGACAGGTGAAGAAGAAAAACTGTTTTTT. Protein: CASSQYPGTGEEEKLFF.

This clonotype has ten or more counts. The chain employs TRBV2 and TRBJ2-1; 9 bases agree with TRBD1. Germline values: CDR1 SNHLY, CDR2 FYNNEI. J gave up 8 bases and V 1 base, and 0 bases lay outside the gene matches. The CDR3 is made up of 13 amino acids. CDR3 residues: CASSEGTGDEQFF. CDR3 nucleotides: TGTGCCAGCAGTGAAGGGACAGGGGATGAGCAGTTCTTC.

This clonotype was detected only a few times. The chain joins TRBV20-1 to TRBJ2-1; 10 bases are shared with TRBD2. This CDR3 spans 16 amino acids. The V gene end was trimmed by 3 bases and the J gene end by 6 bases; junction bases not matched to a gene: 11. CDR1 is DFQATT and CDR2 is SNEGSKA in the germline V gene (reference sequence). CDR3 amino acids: CSASRESGGAFNEQFF. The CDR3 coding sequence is TGCAGTGCTAGTCGAGAGAGCGGGGGGGCCTTCAATGAGCAGTTCTTC.

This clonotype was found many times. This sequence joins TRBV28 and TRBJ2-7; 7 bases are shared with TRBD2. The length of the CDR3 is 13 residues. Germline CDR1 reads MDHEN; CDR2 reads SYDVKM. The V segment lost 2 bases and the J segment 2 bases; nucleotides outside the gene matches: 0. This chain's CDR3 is CASSLSGAYEQYF. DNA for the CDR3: TGTGCCAGCAGTTTAAGCGGGGCCTACGAGCAGTACTTC.

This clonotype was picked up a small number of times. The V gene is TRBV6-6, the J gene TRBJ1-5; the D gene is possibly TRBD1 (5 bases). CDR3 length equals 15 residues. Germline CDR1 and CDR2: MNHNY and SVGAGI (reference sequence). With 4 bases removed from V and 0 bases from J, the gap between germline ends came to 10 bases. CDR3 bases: TGTGCCAGCAGTTTGGACACTTATAGCAATCAGCCCCAGCATTTT. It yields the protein CASSLDTYSNQPQHF.

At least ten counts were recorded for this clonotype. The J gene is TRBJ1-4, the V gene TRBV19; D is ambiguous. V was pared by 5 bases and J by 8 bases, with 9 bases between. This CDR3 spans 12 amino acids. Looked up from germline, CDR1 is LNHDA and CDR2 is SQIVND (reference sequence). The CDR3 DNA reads TGTGCCAGTAGTTCAGGCGGAGAAAAACTGTTTTTT. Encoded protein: CASSSGGEKLFF.

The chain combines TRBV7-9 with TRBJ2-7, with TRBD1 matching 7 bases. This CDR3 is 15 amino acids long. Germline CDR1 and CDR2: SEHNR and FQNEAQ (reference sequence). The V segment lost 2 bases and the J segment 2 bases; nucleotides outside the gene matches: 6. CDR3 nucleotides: TGTGCCAGCAGCTTAACCGGGACAGTAACCTACGAGCAGTACTTC. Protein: CASSLTGTVTYEQYF.

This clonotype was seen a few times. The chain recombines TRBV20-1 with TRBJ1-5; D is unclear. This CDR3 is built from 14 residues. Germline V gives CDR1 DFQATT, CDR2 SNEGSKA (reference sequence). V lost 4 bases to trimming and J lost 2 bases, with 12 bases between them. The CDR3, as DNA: TGCAGTGCTAAGACCCGCGGGGGCAATCAGCCCCAGCATTTT. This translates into CSAKTRGGNQPQHF.

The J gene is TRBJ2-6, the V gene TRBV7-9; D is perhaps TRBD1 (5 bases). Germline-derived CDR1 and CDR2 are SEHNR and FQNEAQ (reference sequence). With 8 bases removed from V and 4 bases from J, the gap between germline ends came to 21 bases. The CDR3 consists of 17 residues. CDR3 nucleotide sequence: TGTGCCAGCTCGACCCCCTTTACAGGATCAGGGGCCAACGTCCTGACTTTC. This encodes CASSTPFTGSGANVLTF.

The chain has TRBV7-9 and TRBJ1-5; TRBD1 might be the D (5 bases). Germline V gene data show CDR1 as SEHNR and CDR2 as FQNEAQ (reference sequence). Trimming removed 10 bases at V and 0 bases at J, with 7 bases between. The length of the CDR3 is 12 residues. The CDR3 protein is CATGTSNQPQHF. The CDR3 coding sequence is TGTGCCACCGGGACTAGCAATCAGCCCCAGCATTTT.